This T cell receptor (beta chain) was sequenced during a study of blood T cell repertoires in COVID-19 (dated by TCRdb to 2020 to 2022). About the study as a whole: Collaborator samples came from the United States, Italy and Spain and covered acute and convalescent phases of COVID-19. Samples were obtained from the ongoing ImmuneRACE study (first 160 participants) and from over 1,000 subjects provided by 6 global collaborators. The repertoires were released in a freely available public database meant as a resource for research on the immune response to SARS-CoV-2. Where HLA class I and class II types were available, the types were taken from metadata supplied by the sample provider, not from assay-based typing. A de-identified subject ID, COVID-19 status, age in years and sex were almost always included in the sample metadata. The dataset comprised deeply sampled blood TCRbeta repertoires from subjects exposed to, actively infected with, or recovered from COVID-19. The material from the prospective study consisted of cDNA or gDNA derived from T cells, B-cell-depleted T cells, or PBMCs.

Points the paper makes about the study in general: The quantity of clinical and demographic metadata differed by source and by participant and was supplied without curation.

Enrolling through a virtual design, the prospective study's participants ranged in age from roughly 18 to 90 years and lived across 20 to 25 United States geographic areas. In the prospective study, cohorts were assigned on the basis of participant-reported clinical history obtained from a screening survey and a study questionnaire. Recovered participants in ImmuneRACE Cohort 3 were defined by two consecutive negative NP/OP PCR tests, clearance by a healthcare professional, or resolution of symptoms. Each participant in the prospective study had whole blood, serum and a nasopharyngeal or oropharyngeal swab collected by mobile phlebotomists. Prospective study participants could optionally give additional blood draws and questionnaires over an approximately 2-month period. Before DNA extraction, blood samples from the prospective study were shipped at room temperature or frozen. Concerning this clone itself: Its antigen remains unidentified. No clone much larger than this one lies a single base away; base qualities are absent.

TCRbeta CDR3 regions were amplified from genomic DNA by means of the immunoSEQ Assay, a bias-controlled multiplex PCR. Per the authors' processing: The number of nucleated cells in each sample was estimated by amplification of reference gene primers within the assay. Sequence reads were collapsed and filtered to measure the absolute abundance of every unique TCRbeta CDR3 rearrangement. Productive Simpson clonality was computed per sample as the square root of Simpson's diversity index over productive rearrangements. The table comes from immuneACCESS by way of TCRdb, which keeps in-frame sequences with V and J called. Part of the clones is missing from these tables; in studies checked, under half for an unresolved V gene and the rest for unknown reasons. V and J calls and clone size follow that table, whereas D and trimming were derived from the DNA. Across this sample there are more than 150,000 clones, with roughly 84% seen only once. Approximately 8.4% of the sample rests with the top ten.

At the junction V is shortened by 0 bases and J by 2 bases; bases outside the gene matches: 3. Sequences MNHEY (CDR1) and SVGAGI (CDR2) are obtained from the germline V gene. Taken from cysteine to phenylalanine, the CDR3 has 15 residues. Kept here is only the CDR3 DNA, which spans 45 bases and is read in frame from base 1. Sequenced input: PBMCs or T cells enriched from blood (not recorded which). The origin of this receptor is a woman aged 50 to 60 who had recovered from COVID-19. The rearrangement joined TRBV6-5 to TRBJ2-7; the junction holds 8 bases that match TRBD1. The CDR3 protein sequence reads: CASSYSPGGAYEQYF. The nucleotides read TGTGCCAGCAGTTACTCTCCAGGGGGCGCCTACGAGCAGTACTTC.